These T cell receptor beta chains were read from a single sample in a study of blood T cells in healthy people across ages. TCRdb re-derived calls from the 5' RACE reads in MiXCR, one entry per CDR3 protein. The repertoire holds about 1.4 million distinct CDR3 sequences, with roughly 59% as singletons. Material for sequencing was blood. Receptors were obtained from a man younger than 30 in good health. Each CDR3 is given with its conserved first and last residue. Not every row has a clone size; where given, it reads once, few, many or a size class.

TRBV27,NA,CASSLSYRVDQPQHF
TRBV11-2,NA,CASSLEGLAVGEQFF
TRBV27,few,CASSRYRGYTEAFF
TRBV15,NA,CAASFHREGGLDTQYF
TRBV4-2,NA,CASSQEGTSGGQHKLIASTDTQYF
TRBV12-3/TRBV12-4,NA,CASSPGTRRDTQYF
TRBV27,NA,CASSTTNEQFF
TRBV20-1,NA,CSAVTDDPGSYEQYF
TRBV6-6,few,CASSSADRDTDTQYF
TRBV24-1,NA,CATSSPGQGSGTEAFF
TRBV7-9,few,CASSLATGVGKTQYF
TRBV6-5,NA,CASSYSRSTGEAFF
TRBV28,NA,CASSPETGGSTDTQYF
TRBV6-1,NA,CASSVLINYGYTF
TRBV4-1,NA,CASSQGQVGLEKYF
TRBV10-3,few,CAIGGQRYPPSSYEQYF
TRBV25-1,NA,CASSDLTGPAFF
TRBV28,NA,CASSLFGIRGQGRDNYGYTF
TRBV6-4,NA,CASSSTAGGTDTQYF
TRBV3-1,NA,CASSPLLTRDYEQYF
TRBV12-3/TRBV12-4,NA,CASSPDRGDKNIQYF
TRBV29-1,few,CSVEDGARPTYEQYF
TRBV28,NA,CASQKMNTEAFF
TRBV6-2/TRBV6-3,NA,CATSTVVNTEAFF
TRBV6-2/TRBV6-3,few,CASSSTGGGYNEQFF
TRBV7-2,NA,CASSKNGVAQYF
TRBV6-5,few,CASSYSDWDSSYNEQFF
TRBV18,NA,CASSPTGPEAFF